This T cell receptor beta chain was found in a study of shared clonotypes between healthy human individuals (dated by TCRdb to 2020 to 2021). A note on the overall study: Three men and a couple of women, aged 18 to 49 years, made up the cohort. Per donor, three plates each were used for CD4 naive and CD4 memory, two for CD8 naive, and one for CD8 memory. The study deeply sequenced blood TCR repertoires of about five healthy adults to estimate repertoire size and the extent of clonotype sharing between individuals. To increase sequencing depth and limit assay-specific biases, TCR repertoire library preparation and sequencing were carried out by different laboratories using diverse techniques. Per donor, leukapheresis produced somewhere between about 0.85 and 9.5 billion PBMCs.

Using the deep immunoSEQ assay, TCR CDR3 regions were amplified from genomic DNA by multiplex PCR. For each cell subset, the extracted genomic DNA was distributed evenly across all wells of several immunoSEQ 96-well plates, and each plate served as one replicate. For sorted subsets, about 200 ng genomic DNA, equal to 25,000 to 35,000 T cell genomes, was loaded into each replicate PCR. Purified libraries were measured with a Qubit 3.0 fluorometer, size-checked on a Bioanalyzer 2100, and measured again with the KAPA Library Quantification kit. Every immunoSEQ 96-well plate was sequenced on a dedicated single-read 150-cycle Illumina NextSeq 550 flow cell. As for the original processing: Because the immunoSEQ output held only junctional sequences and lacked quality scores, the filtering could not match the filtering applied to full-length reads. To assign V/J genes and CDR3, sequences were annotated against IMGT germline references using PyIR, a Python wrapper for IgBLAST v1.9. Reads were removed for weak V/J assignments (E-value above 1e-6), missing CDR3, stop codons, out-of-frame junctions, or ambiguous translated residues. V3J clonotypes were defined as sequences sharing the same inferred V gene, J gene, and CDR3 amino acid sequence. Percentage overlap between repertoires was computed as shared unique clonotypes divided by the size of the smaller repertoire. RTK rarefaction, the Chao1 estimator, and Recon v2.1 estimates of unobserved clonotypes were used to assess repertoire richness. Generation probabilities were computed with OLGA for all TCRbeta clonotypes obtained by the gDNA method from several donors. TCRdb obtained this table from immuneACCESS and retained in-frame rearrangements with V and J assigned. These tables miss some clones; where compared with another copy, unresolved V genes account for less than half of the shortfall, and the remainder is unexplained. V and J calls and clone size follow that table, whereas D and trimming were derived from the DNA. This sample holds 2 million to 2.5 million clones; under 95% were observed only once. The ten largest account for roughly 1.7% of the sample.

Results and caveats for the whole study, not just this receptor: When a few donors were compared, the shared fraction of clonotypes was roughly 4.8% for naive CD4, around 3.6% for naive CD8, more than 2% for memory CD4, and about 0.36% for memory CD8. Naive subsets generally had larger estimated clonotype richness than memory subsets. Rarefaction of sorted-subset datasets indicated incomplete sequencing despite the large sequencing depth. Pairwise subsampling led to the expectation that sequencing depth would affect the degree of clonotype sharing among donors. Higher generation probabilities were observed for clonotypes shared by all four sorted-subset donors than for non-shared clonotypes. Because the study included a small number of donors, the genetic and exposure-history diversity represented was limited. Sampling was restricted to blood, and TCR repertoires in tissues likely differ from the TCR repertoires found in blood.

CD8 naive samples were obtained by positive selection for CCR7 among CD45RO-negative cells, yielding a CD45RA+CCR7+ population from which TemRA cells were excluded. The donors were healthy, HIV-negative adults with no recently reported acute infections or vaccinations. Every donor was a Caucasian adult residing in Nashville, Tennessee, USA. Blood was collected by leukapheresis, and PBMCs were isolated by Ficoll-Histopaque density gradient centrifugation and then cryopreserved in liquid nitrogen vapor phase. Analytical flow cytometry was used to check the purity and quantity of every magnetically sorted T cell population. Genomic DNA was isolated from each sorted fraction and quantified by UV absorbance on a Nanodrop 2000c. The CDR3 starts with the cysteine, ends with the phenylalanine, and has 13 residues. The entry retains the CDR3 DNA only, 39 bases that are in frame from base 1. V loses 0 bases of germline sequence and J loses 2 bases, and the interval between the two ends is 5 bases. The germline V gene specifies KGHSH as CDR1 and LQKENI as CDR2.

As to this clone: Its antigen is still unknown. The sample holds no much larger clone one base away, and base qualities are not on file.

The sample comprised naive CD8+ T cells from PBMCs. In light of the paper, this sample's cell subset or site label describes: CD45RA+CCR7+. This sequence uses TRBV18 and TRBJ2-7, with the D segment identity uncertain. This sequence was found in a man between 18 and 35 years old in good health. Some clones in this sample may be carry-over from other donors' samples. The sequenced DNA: TGTGCCAGCTCACCACCCGAGACCTACGAGCAGTACTTC. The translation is CASSPPETYEQYF. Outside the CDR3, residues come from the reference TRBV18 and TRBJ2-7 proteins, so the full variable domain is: NAGVMQNPRHLVRRRGQEARLRCSPMKGHSHVYWYRQLPEEGLKFMVYLQKENIIDESGMPKERFSAEFPKEGPSILRIQQVVRGDSAAYFCASSPPETYEQYFGPGTRLTVT.